This TCR beta chain is from a study of T cells in lung cancer brain metastases. Study details: A median approximately 300 days separated primary and brain metastasis sampling.

Here immunoSEQ multiplex PCR was the method, and the copy in TCRdb shows in-frame clones only, minus some. The sample records 1,400 to 1,500 clones, 70% to 90% being singletons. Exclusion applied to any patient with a history of multiple malignancies. The sequenced material came from tumor tissue from a brain metastasis. The clonotype was recovered from a woman in her 50s with non-small cell lung cancer that had spread to the brain.

DNA for the CDR3: TGTGCCAGCAGTGAAAGTTTTGGGGGTCTCGATGAGCAGTTCTTC. This codes for CASSESFGGLDEQFF. The chain combines TRBV2 with TRBJ2-1; D assignment may be TRBD1 or TRBD2 (5 bases each). Germline CDR1 SNHLY, CDR2 FYNNEI. V shed 2 bases and J shed 8 bases, with 16 bases lying between them. CDR3 length: 15 amino acids.